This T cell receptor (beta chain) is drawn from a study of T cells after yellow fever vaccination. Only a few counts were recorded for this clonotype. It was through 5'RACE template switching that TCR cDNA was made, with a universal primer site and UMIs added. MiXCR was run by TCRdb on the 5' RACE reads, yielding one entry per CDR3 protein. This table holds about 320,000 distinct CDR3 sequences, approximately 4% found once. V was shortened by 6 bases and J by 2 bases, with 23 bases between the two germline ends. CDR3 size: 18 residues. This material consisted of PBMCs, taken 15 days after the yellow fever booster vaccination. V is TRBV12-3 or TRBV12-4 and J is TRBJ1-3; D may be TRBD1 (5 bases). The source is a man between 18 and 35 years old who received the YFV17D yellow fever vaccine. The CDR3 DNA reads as TGTGCCAGCAGCCGAGGGTCCCGGGACGGAGGAACTGGAAACACCATATATTTT. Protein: CASSRGSRDGGTGNTIYF.